Each of the 30 T cell receptor beta chains below was sequenced from the same sample in a study of shared clonotypes between healthy human individuals. The table came from immunoSEQ multiplex PCR; TCRdb's copy has only in-frame clones and leaves some out. The sample has 980,000 or so clones; less than 85% are singletons. Sequences were obtained from memory CD4+ T cells sorted from blood. This sample's subset: CD45RA-negative fraction. The receptors were gathered from a man younger than 35 in good health.

The V gene is TRBV18, the J gene TRBJ1-1, with D unclear. The CDR3 extends over 15 amino acids. Deletions cut 1 base from V and 0 bases from J, with 9 bases between. The germline V gene encodes CDR1 KGHSH and CDR2 LQKENI. CDR3 sequence reads: CASSPRDWLNTEAFF. DNA of the CDR3: TGTGCCAGCTCACCACGTGACTGGCTGAACACTGAAGCTTTCTTT.

V and J are TRBV6-6 and TRBJ1-1; D unresolved. Germline V gene sequence: CDR1 MNHNY, CDR2 SVGAGI (reference sequence). The germline V and J ends were trimmed by 5 bases and 0 bases, with 16 bases remaining between them. This CDR3 region has 16 residues. CDR3 nucleotide sequence: TGTGCCAGCAGTCAAGGGCCAGGCCTAATGAACACTGAAGCTTTCTTT. Amino acid sequence: CASSQGPGLMNTEAFF.

The chain uses TRBV5-6 and TRBJ2-7, with D perhaps matching TRBD1 or TRBD2 (5 bases each). V lost 6 bases to trimming and J lost 1 base, with 11 bases between them. The length of the CDR3 is 13 residues. CDR1 is SGHDT, CDR2 YYEEEE, per germline. Here the CDR3 DNA reads TGTGCCAGCACGGGGCCGAGATCCTACGAGCAGTACTTC. This sequence encodes CASTGPRSYEQYF. Combining the CDR3 with reference TRBV5-6 and TRBJ2-7 gives the whole variable domain DAGVTQSPTHLIKTRGQQVTLRCSPKSGHDTVSWYQQALGQGPQFIFQYYEEEERQRGNFPDRFSGHQFPNYSSELNVNALLLGDSALYLCASTGPRSYEQYFGPGTRLTVT.

The chain joins TRBV7-2 to TRBJ2-5; no clear D. CDR3 length: 13 amino acids. Trimming pared 6 bases from V and 3 bases from J, leaving 11 bases between. Germline CDR1 is SGHTA and CDR2 is FQGNSA. Here the CDR3 reads CASSYYREETQYF. CDR3 bases: TGTGCCAGCAGTTACTATAGGGAAGAGACCCAGTACTTC.

About this clone: One base separates it from a far larger clone, so it is likely a read error. This specimen includes other DNA sequences encoding the same CDR3. V is TRBV5-6 and J is TRBJ2-7; D is unresolved. The CDR3 contains 13 residues. Trimming shortened V by 0 bases and J by 2 bases, and 6 bases separated the two germline ends. Germline values: CDR1 SGHDT, CDR2 YYEEEE. CDR3: CASSLANTYEQYF. The CDR3, as DNA: TGTGCCAGCAGCTTGGCCAATACCTACGAGCAGTACTTC. Filled out from reference TRBV5-6 and TRBJ2-7, the complete variable domain reads DAGVTQSPTHLIKTRGQQVTLRCSPKSGHDTVSWYQQALGQGPQFIFQYYEEEERQRGNFPDRFSGHQFPNYSSELNVNALLLGDSALYLCASSLANTYEQYFGPGTRLTVT.

The chain has TRBV5-1 and TRBJ1-2; TRBD1 matches at 7 bases. The CDR3 spans 12 residues. Germline trimming cut 4 bases from V and 7 bases from J; bases unmatched to any gene: 4. The germline V gene encodes CDR1 SGHRS and CDR2 YFSETQ. The chain's CDR3 is CASSAGGFGYTF. The CDR3 DNA follows: TGCGCCAGCAGCGCAGGGGGTTTTGGCTACACCTTC.

The chain uses TRBV28 and TRBJ1-1, with 9 bases lining up with TRBD1. The germline gives CDR1 MDHEN, CDR2 SYDVKM. The CDR3 has 14 residues. Germline trimming cut 6 bases from V and 5 bases from J; bases unmatched to any gene: 7. The chain's CDR3 is CASRTGGIGTEAFF. DNA for the CDR3: TGTGCCAGCAGGACAGGGGGGATTGGAACTGAAGCTTTCTTT.

This clone has only one observation. V and J are TRBV10-3 and TRBJ2-1; 7 bases agree with TRBD2. The germline V gene has CDR1 ENHRY and CDR2 SYGVKD. The trim removed 6 bases at V and 6 bases at J, leaving 11 bases unmatched. The CDR3 has 15 amino acids. CDR3 protein: CAISGGRVGLNEQFF. DNA of the CDR3: TGTGCCATCAGCGGAGGGAGGGTAGGACTCAATGAGCAGTTCTTC.

The rearrangement joins TRBV7-2 to TRBJ1-2, with D hard to call. The CDR3 is 15 amino acids. The germline gives CDR1 SGHTA, CDR2 FQGNSA. The V end lost 1 base, the J end lost 4 bases, and 13 bases lay between the germline ends. CDR3 protein: CASSLVHVSFYGYTF. The CDR3 nucleotides read TGTGCCAGCAGCTTAGTTCATGTCAGTTTCTATGGCTACACCTTC.

This rearrangement joins TRBV25-1 to TRBJ2-3; unclear D gene. CDR1 MGHDK and CDR2 SYGVNS come from the germline V gene. This CDR3 is 12 amino acids long. The germline V and J ends were trimmed by 5 bases and 6 bases, with 9 bases remaining between them. CDR3: CASSSMGDTQYF. DNA of the CDR3: TGTGCCAGCAGTTCCATGGGGGATACGCAGTATTTT.

The table lists this clone with a few counts. The CDR3 protein is CASSLDSYNEQFF. The DNA of the CDR3 is TGTGCCAGCAGCTTGGACTCCTACAATGAGCAGTTCTTC. The chain recombines TRBV7-2 with TRBJ2-1; the D is unclear. This CDR3 has 13 amino acids. The germline gives CDR1 SGHTA, CDR2 FQGNSA. V was trimmed by 3 bases and J by 0 bases, leaving 3 bases between them.

A few counts support this clone. Within the sample, other DNA sequences also encode this same CDR3. The chain couples TRBV7-2 to TRBJ2-1, with 9 bases fitting TRBD2. Looked up from germline, CDR1 is SGHTA and CDR2 is FQGNSA. The junction had 5 bases not matched to a gene; V was cut back by 5 bases and J by 6 bases. There are 14 residues in the CDR3. As DNA, the CDR3 is TGTGCCAGCAGCCCGGGACTAGCCATCAATGAGCAGTTCTTC. Its translation is CASSPGLAINEQFF.

Worth noting for this clone: This specimen includes other DNA sequences encoding the same CDR3. The chain has TRBV6-5 and TRBJ2-3; possible D gene TRBD2, 6 bases. This CDR3 contains 11 residues. Germline loops: CDR1 MNHEY, CDR2 SVGAGI. V lost 7 bases and J 6 bases, leaving 8 bases between the germline ends. The CDR3 DNA reads TGTGCCAGCACTCGGGGGGATACGCAGTATTTT. This gives the protein CASTRGDTQYF.

V usage is TRBV6-5 and J usage is TRBJ2-3; D uncertain. Germline CDR1 is MNHEY and CDR2 is SVGAGI. Trimming took 2 bases from V and 1 from J, leaving 13 bases between them. This CDR3 contains 16 residues. The CDR3 sequence is CASSYLDPLGTDTQYF. The CDR3, as DNA: TGTGCCAGCAGTTACCTGGATCCTCTGGGCACAGATACGCAGTATTTT.

The CDR3 nucleotides are TGTGCCAGCCTGGCCTCCTACGAGCAGTACTTC. It codes for CASLASYEQYF. This chain joins TRBV6-1 and TRBJ2-7, with unresolved D. Germline CDR1 and CDR2: MNHNS and SASEGT. Trimming took off 8 bases at V and 0 bases at J, with 5 bases between the two ends. The CDR3 loop spans 11 amino acids.

The chain has TRBV6-5 and TRBJ2-7; D assignment may be TRBD1 or TRBD2 (5 bases each). This CDR3 is built from 13 residues. The germline V gene encodes CDR1 MNHEY and CDR2 SVGAGI. The V end was cut by 8 bases, the J end by 0 bases, with 11 bases between. This CDR3 is CASRGSSSYEQYF. For the CDR3, the DNA is TGTGCCAGCCGGGGCTCCAGCTCCTACGAGCAGTACTTC.

V gene TRBV2 combines with J gene TRBJ2-2, with 8 bases matching TRBD2. Germline loops: CDR1 SNHLY, CDR2 FYNNEI. The CDR3 has 15 residues. J was trimmed by 5 bases and V by 6 bases; bases with no gene match: 8. CDR3 sequence: CASRRGAGVTGELFF. As DNA, the CDR3 is TGTGCCAGCAGAAGGGGAGCGGGAGTTACCGGGGAGCTGTTTTTT.

V is TRBV27 and J is TRBJ1-6; unclear D gene. The germline gives CDR1 MNHEY, CDR2 SMNVEV (reference sequence). The CDR3 covers 16 residues. The V end lost 2 bases, the J end lost 0 bases, and 8 bases lay between the germline ends. CDR3 sequence: CASSLGGSSYNSPLHF. CDR3 nucleotide sequence: TGTGCCAGCAGTTTAGGAGGTAGCTCCTATAATTCACCCCTCCACTTT.

V is TRBV5-4 and J is TRBJ2-6; TRBD1 aligns across 9 bases. Germline CDR1 SGHNT, CDR2 YYREEE (reference sequence). The CDR3 covers 17 residues. V lost 7 bases and J lost 1; bases outside the gene matches: 9. The CDR3 DNA reads as TGTGCCAGCTACCGGGACAGGGTAACGTCTGGGGCCAACGTCCTGACTTTC. Its translation: CASYRDRVTSGANVLTF.

V usage is TRBV6-5 and J usage is TRBJ2-3; D possibly corresponds to TRBD1 (7 bases). CDR1 and CDR2 (germline): MNHEY, SVGAGI. The V end lost 6 bases, the J end lost 10 bases, and 17 bases lay between the germline ends. The CDR3 totals 13 residues. CDR3 in amino acids: CASRRDSVSAQYF. CDR3 nucleotide sequence: TGTGCCAGCAGGCGGGACAGCGTAAGTGCGCAGTATTTT.

Comment on this clone: The junction departs from germline at one end; a sequencing error may be responsible. V usage is TRBV7-7 and J usage is TRBJ2-5; D may correspond to TRBD1 or TRBD2 (5 bases each). Germline V lookup: CDR1 SSHAT, CDR2 FNYEAQ (reference sequence). This CDR3 has 12 residues. This chain's CDR3 is CASSRDAQTQYF. The CDR3 DNA follows: TGTGCTAGCAGCCGGGACGCCCAGACCCAGTACTTC. The variable domain in full, completed from reference TRBV7-7 and TRBJ2-5, reads GAGVSQSPRYKVTKRGQDVTLRCDPISSHATLYWYQQALGQGPEFLTYFNYEAQPDKSGLPSDRFSAERPEGSISTLTIQRTEQRDSAMYRCASSRDAQTQYFGPGTRLLVL.

At least ten counts were recorded for this clone. CDR3 nucleotides: TGTGCCAGCAGCCCACAGGGAGATACGCAGTATTTT. Amino acid sequence: CASSPQGDTQYF. The chain employs TRBV7-2 and TRBJ2-3; D possibly corresponds to TRBD1 (6 bases). V was trimmed by 5 bases and J by 5 bases, leaving 8 bases between them. Germline V gene data show CDR1 as SGHTA and CDR2 as FQGNSA. The CDR3 loop spans 12 amino acids.

This clone was found a few times. The rearrangement joins TRBV7-9 to TRBJ1-2; 8 bases are shared with TRBD1. V lost 4 bases to trimming and J lost 12 bases; unmatched junction nucleotides: 7. CDR1 and CDR2 from the germline V gene are SEHNR and FQNEAQ (reference sequence). The CDR3 is 12 amino acids. CDR3 protein: CASSSEQGVHTF. CDR3 sequence (DNA): TGTGCCAGCAGCTCCGAACAGGGGGTCCACACCTTC.

In its sample, this clone was seen many times. This sample also contains other DNA sequences that code for the same CDR3. This rearrangement joins TRBV29-1 to TRBJ2-7, with 8 bases identical to TRBD1. In germline, CDR1 is SQVTM, CDR2 ANQGSEA. There are 15 residues in the CDR3. The J segment lost 1 base and the V segment lost 1 base, leaving 6 bases of the junction unmatched. CDR3 amino acids: CSVEGGDRGSYEQYF. As DNA, the CDR3 is TGCAGCGTTGAAGGGGGTGACAGGGGATCCTACGAGCAGTACTTC.

The chain is built from TRBV9 and TRBJ2-2, with 9 positions matching TRBD2. The V and J ends lost 0 bases and 2 bases, in that order; junction bases with no gene match: 8. The CDR3 has 18 residues. Looked up from germline, CDR1 is SGDLS and CDR2 is YYNGEE. The chain's CDR3 is CASSVGPAGGRNTGELFF. CDR3 nucleotide sequence: TGTGCCAGCAGCGTAGGACCAGCGGGGGGCAGAAACACCGGGGAGCTGTTTTTT.

V is TRBV29-1 and J is TRBJ2-2, with D possibly matching TRBD1 (6 bases). V gave up 4 bases and J gave up 5 bases, with 8 bases separating them. Germline CDR1 reads SQVTM; CDR2 reads ANQGSEA. This CDR3 spans 12 amino acids. The CDR3 DNA reads as TGCAGCGTTGGAGGGGGAACCGGGGAGCTGTTTTTT. It translates to CSVGGGTGELFF.

CDR3 DNA sequence: TGTGCCATCAGTGAGTCGGGGGACTATGGCTACACCTTC. Its translation is CAISESGDYGYTF. The chain couples TRBV10-3 to TRBJ1-2; the D gene is possibly TRBD1 (5 bases). This CDR3 is 13 amino acids long. Trimming pared 0 bases from V and 3 bases from J, leaving 5 bases between. The germline V gene has CDR1 ENHRY and CDR2 SYGVKD.

The V call is TRBV5-1, the J call TRBJ2-1; D gene uncertain. From germline, CDR1 is SGHRS and CDR2 YFSETQ. The CDR3 extends over 15 amino acids. V shed 0 bases and J shed 7 bases, with 14 bases lying between them. The CDR3 DNA follows: TGCGCCAGCAGCTTGGCGGCCGAGAAGGGAAATGAGCAGTTCTTC. Its translation is CASSLAAEKGNEQFF.

On this clone itself: This specimen includes other DNA sequences encoding the same CDR3. The rearrangement uses TRBV9 and TRBJ1-3; D remains unclear. Trimming removed 0 bases from V and 5 bases from J, with 3 bases in between. The CDR3 has 12 residues. Germline-derived CDR1 and CDR2 are SGDLS and YYNGEE. The CDR3 loop is CASSVDRNTIYF. CDR3 bases: TGTGCCAGCAGCGTAGACCGAAACACCATATATTTT.

The CDR3 is CAISVAENYGYTF. CDR3 DNA sequence: TGTGCCATCAGTGTGGCGGAGAACTATGGCTACACCTTC. J is TRBJ1-2 and V is TRBV10-3, with D unclear. The CDR3 is 13 residues long. Trimming left V 4 bases short and J 2 bases short, with 8 bases between. Per the germline V gene, CDR1 is ENHRY and CDR2 is SYGVKD.